This record looks at one T cell receptor beta chain sequence and its context. As yet, its antigen is unknown. The assay was immunoSEQ multiplex PCR, and TCRdb's table has in-frame clones only and misses some. The data hold about 59,000 clones, with less than 90% observed a single time. The data are from a study of T cell responses to AZD1222 COVID-19 vaccine. The study, taken as a whole, reports: Spike-specific TCR breadth and depth grew following two AZD1222 doses. In a largely white British group with more females than males, clonal diversity was possibly underestimated.

This CDR3 region has 16 residues. V was clipped by 6 bases and J by 0 bases, with 18 bases between them. Per germline, CDR1 MNHEY and CDR2 SMNVEV (reference sequence). The origin of this receptor is an adult in good health. The rearrangement uses TRBV27 and TRBJ2-7; a possible D gene is TRBD2 (6 bases). Source: peripheral blood, taken on day 0 of AZD1222 vaccination. CDR3 loop: CASRRRGTEPSYEQYF. The CDR3 DNA reads as TGTGCCAGCAGACGCCGGGGGACCGAACCCTCCTACGAGCAGTACTTC.